What follows are 27 T cell receptor beta chains derived from one specimen sequenced in a study of blood T cell repertoires in COVID-19. Data came from immunoSEQ multiplex PCR; TCRdb stores just in-frame clones and leaves some out. The repertoire holds about 320,000 clones, with nearly 90% as singletons. Sample: PBMCs or T cells enriched from blood (not recorded which). The receptors come from a woman under 40 who had recovered from COVID-19.

The rearrangement joins TRBV7-9 to TRBJ1-1; 11 nucleotides match TRBD1. Germline V gives CDR1 SEHNR, CDR2 FQNEAQ (reference sequence). J lost 5 bases, V lost 2 bases, and 4 bases had no gene match. CDR3 length: 15 residues. The CDR3 spells CASSLKDRGPTEAFF. The CDR3 DNA sequence: TGTGCCAGCAGCTTAAAGGACAGGGGGCCAACTGAAGCTTTCTTT.

The rearrangement links TRBV7-3 to TRBJ2-5; 7 positions match TRBD2. Per the germline V gene, CDR1 is SGHTA and CDR2 is FQGTGA. The CDR3 is 14 amino acids. V shed 0 bases and J 4 bases; nucleotides not matched to a gene: 2. The CDR3 reads CASSLTGGTETQYF. As DNA, the CDR3 is TGTGCCAGCAGCTTAACGGGGGGGACAGAGACCCAGTACTTC. Using reference TRBV7-3 and TRBJ2-5 for the parts outside the CDR3, the full variable domain is GAGVSQTPSNKVTEKGKYVELRCDPISGHTALYWYRQSLGQGPEFLIYFQGTGAADDSGLPNDRFFAVRPEGSVSTLKIQRTERGDSAVYLCASSLTGGTETQYFGPGTRLLVL.

V and J are TRBV6-5 and TRBJ1-3; perhaps TRBD1 as D (6 bases). V gave up 7 bases and J gave up 5 bases, with 15 bases separating them. The length of the CDR3 is 14 residues. Germline CDR1 MNHEY, CDR2 SVGAGI. CDR3 loop: CASKQGFGRNTIYF. CDR3 DNA: TGTGCCAGCAAACAGGGCTTCGGGCGAAACACCATATATTTT.

The chain uses TRBV29-1 and TRBJ1-1; the match to TRBD1 covers 7 bases. This CDR3 is 13 amino acids long. Per germline, CDR1 SQVTM and CDR2 ANQGSEA. Germline trimming cut 7 bases from V and 2 bases from J; bases unmatched to any gene: 7. For the CDR3, the DNA is TGCAGCGGGGCGGGACAGCCCAACACTGAAGCTTTCTTT. It yields the protein CSGAGQPNTEAFF.

The chain uses TRBV5-4 and TRBJ1-1; the match to TRBD1 covers 8 bases. The germline CDR1 and CDR2 sequences are SGHNT and YYREEE (reference sequence). The CDR3 covers 16 residues. Trimming cost V 0 bases and J 5 bases; bases outside gene matches: 9. DNA for the CDR3: TGTGCCAGCAGCTTGGCGCGACAGGGGAGAGAGACTGAAGCTTTCTTT. Its translation: CASSLARQGRETEAFF.

CDR3 in amino acids: CASTSVPGNQPQHF. DNA for the CDR3: TGCGCCAGCACCTCCGTTCCCGGCAATCAGCCCCAGCATTTT. The chain joins TRBV5-1 to TRBJ1-5; D unclear. From germline, CDR1 is SGHRS and CDR2 YFSETQ. Deletions cut 6 bases from V and 2 bases from J, with 12 bases between. This CDR3 is 14 amino acids long.

This chain links TRBV6-5 with TRBJ2-7, with 7 bases matching TRBD2. The CDR3 has 12 amino acids. Trimming cost V 7 bases and J 3 bases; bases outside gene matches: 3. CDR1 MNHEY and CDR2 SVGAGI come from the germline V gene. The CDR3 region has the DNA TGTGCCAGCACTCGGGAGGTCTACGAGCAGTACTTC. As protein: CASTREVYEQYF.

The count of this clone is one. The gene calls are TRBV9 and TRBJ1-6; a possible D gene is TRBD1 (5 bases). V shed 4 bases and J shed 4 bases, with 12 bases lying between them. This CDR3 region has 15 residues. CDR1 is SGDLS, CDR2 YYNGEE, per germline. The CDR3 region has the DNA TGTGCCAGCAGCCCAAGGGAGGGGTATAATTCACCCCTCCACTTT. Residues: CASSPREGYNSPLHF.

This chain joins TRBV10-3 and TRBJ1-2, with TRBD1 as a possible D gene (5 bases). There are 12 residues in the CDR3. Germline V lookup: CDR1 ENHRY, CDR2 SYGVKD. Trimming left V 8 bases short and J 8 bases short, with 15 bases between. The DNA for the CDR3 is TGTGCCATCCGAGGACAAGCGGGCGGCTACACCTTC. The encoded protein is CAIRGQAGGYTF.

This rearrangement joins TRBV28 to TRBJ2-1; possible D gene TRBD1, 7 bases. The CDR3 is 17 amino acids. The V gene lost 2 bases and the J gene lost 4 bases, with 18 bases spanning the gap. The germline CDR1 and CDR2 sequences are MDHEN and SYDVKM. Here the CDR3 DNA reads TGTGCCAGCAGTTTAGTGGGTACGCGGGACAGTTACAATGAGCAGTTCTTC. Residues: CASSLVGTRDSYNEQFF.

This chain connects TRBV5-1 to TRBJ1-3; tentative D call: TRBD1 (5 bases). The V gene lost 0 bases and the J gene lost 2 bases, with 15 bases spanning the gap. The CDR3 contains 17 residues. Germline-derived CDR1 and CDR2 are SGHRS and YFSETQ. CDR3 bases: TGCGCCAGCAGCTTGGACCCCGCGGGGCAGACTGGAAACACCATATATTTT. This translates into CASSLDPAGQTGNTIYF.

This clone was seen a few times. The CDR3 DNA reads as TGTGCCAGCAGTGAAGTTAACAGGGGGGGCTACACCTTC. Translated: CASSEVNRGGYTF. The J gene is TRBJ1-2, the V gene TRBV2, with 8 nucleotides matching TRBD1. Unmatched junction bases numbered 3, after V lost 1 base and J lost 8 bases. Looked up from germline, CDR1 is SNHLY and CDR2 is FYNNEI. CDR3 length equals 13 residues.

V and J are TRBV7-9 and TRBJ2-1; tentative D call: TRBD2 (6 bases). The CDR3 is 15 residues long. Germline lookup yields CDR1 SEHNR and CDR2 FQNEAQ (reference sequence). V lost 4 bases to trimming and J lost 5 bases, with 15 bases between them. CDR3 region: CASSWRAGGDNEQFF. The CDR3 region has the DNA TGTGCCAGCAGCTGGAGGGCGGGCGGAGACAATGAGCAGTTCTTC.

In DNA form, the CDR3 reads TGTGCCAGCAGCCCACTGACAGGGTACGATTCACCCCTCCACTTT. Protein product: CASSPLTGYDSPLHF. The rearrangement joins TRBV5-8 to TRBJ1-6, with 7 bases that match TRBD1. The germline V gene has CDR1 SGHTS and CDR2 YDEGEE. V was clipped by 4 bases and J by 8 bases; unmatched bases: 9. The CDR3 length is 15 residues.

This rearrangement joins TRBV24-1 to TRBJ1-2; 8 nucleotides agree with TRBD1. The CDR3 runs 13 residues. Losses at the gene ends were 4 bases for V and 6 bases for J; bases not matched to a gene: 3. CDR1 and CDR2 (germline): KGHDR, SFDVKD. For the CDR3, the DNA is TGTGCCACCAGTGAGGGGACAGGTAATGGCTACACCTTC. The encoded protein is CATSEGTGNGYTF.

This chain uses TRBV18 with TRBJ1-2, with D unresolved. V gave up 2 bases and J gave up 3 bases, with 10 bases separating them. This CDR3 is built from 14 residues. CDR1 KGHSH and CDR2 LQKENI come from the germline V gene. The CDR3 protein is CASSPAAGHYGYTF. CDR3 DNA sequence: TGTGCCAGCTCACCAGCGGCGGGCCACTATGGCTACACCTTC.

The genes are TRBV5-1 and TRBJ2-2, with 8 bases identical to TRBD1. Looked up from germline, CDR1 is SGHRS and CDR2 is YFSETQ. The V segment lost 4 bases and the J segment 0 bases; nucleotides outside the gene matches: 5. The CDR3 is 16 residues long. The CDR3, as DNA: TGCGCCAGCAGCCCCCAGGACAGGGCGAACACCGGGGAGCTGTTTTTT. Translation gives CASSPQDRANTGELFF.

The CDR3 protein is CASSFSRGTNEKLFF. The CDR3 DNA is TGTGCCAGCAGCTTTAGCAGGGGAACTAATGAAAAACTGTTTTTT. This chain links TRBV5-4 with TRBJ1-4; D may be TRBD1 (6 bases). The CDR3 is 15 amino acids. Per the germline V gene, CDR1 is SGHNT and CDR2 is YYREEE (reference sequence). Trimming pared 2 bases from V and 1 base from J, leaving 9 bases between.

This rearrangement joins TRBV5-1 to TRBJ1-6, with 8 bases lining up with TRBD1. Trimming took 3 bases from V and 8 from J; bases not matched to a gene: 7. Germline loops: CDR1 SGHRS, CDR2 YFSETQ. The CDR3 spans 15 residues. The CDR3 DNA follows: TGCGCCAGCAGCTCGGACAGGGTTCGGGATTCACCCCTCCACTTT. This codes for CASSSDRVRDSPLHF.

The rearrangement links TRBV9 to TRBJ2-3; 8 bases match TRBD1. The CDR3 is made up of 18 amino acids. Trimming took 0 bases from V and 1 from J; bases not matched to a gene: 10. Germline V gene data show CDR1 as SGDLS and CDR2 as YYNGEE. Here the CDR3 reads CASSVAQTGTGRTDTQYF. The CDR3 DNA sequence: TGTGCCAGCAGCGTAGCCCAGACCGGGACAGGCCGCACAGATACGCAGTATTTT.

V gene TRBV29-1 combines with J gene TRBJ2-7, with 8 bases aligning to TRBD2. Unmatched junction bases numbered 12, after V lost 7 bases and J lost 7 bases. Germline V gives CDR1 SQVTM, CDR2 ANQGSEA. The CDR3 loop spans 13 amino acids. The CDR3 here is CSGGPAGAGEQYF. The CDR3 DNA is TGCAGCGGGGGGCCAGCGGGGGCCGGGGAGCAGTACTTC.

The chain recombines TRBV7-9 with TRBJ2-7; unclear D gene. The germline V gene encodes CDR1 SEHNR and CDR2 FQNEAQ (reference sequence). This CDR3 contains 12 residues. V lost 2 bases, J lost 5 bases, and 7 bases lay in between. The CDR3 sequence is CASSLYQNEQYF. The CDR3 DNA is TGTGCCAGCAGCTTATACCAGAACGAGCAGTACTTC.

The rearrangement joins TRBV7-2 to TRBJ2-3, with TRBD2 identical over 8 bases. V shed 0 bases and J 3 bases; nucleotides not matched to a gene: 5. CDR1 and CDR2 from the germline V gene are SGHTA and FQGNSA. This CDR3 is built from 16 residues. CDR3 coding DNA: TGTGCCAGCAGCTTAGCGTCCGGGGGGGCTACAGATACGCAGTATTTT. This translates into CASSLASGGATDTQYF.

The chain employs TRBV19 and TRBJ2-7; a weak D match, TRBD2 (6 bases). The V gene's germline CDR1 is LNHDA and CDR2 SQIVND (reference sequence). The V end was cut by 10 bases, the J end by 3 bases, with 19 bases between. The CDR3 length is 14 residues. In DNA, the CDR3 is TGTGCCACCTCTCAGCGGGCCAGCTACTACGAGCAGTACTTC. It specifies CATSQRASYYEQYF. Full variable domain (missing parts from reference TRBV19 and TRBJ2-7): DGGITQSPKYLFRKEGQNVTLSCEQNLNHDAMYWYRQDPGQGLRLIYYSQIVNDFQKGDIAEGYSVSREKKESFPLTVTSAQKNPTAFYLCATSQRASYYEQYFGPGTRLTVT.

This clone was detected a few times. The V gene is TRBV30, the J gene TRBJ1-1; 7 bases map to TRBD1. V dropped 4 bases and J dropped 3; count of bases not matched to a gene: 8. This CDR3 region has 14 residues. Germline V gene lookup returns CDR1 GTSNPN and CDR2 SVGIG (reference sequence). The CDR3 spells CAWIGDRAYTEAFF. CDR3 sequence (DNA): TGTGCCTGGATTGGAGACAGGGCGTACACTGAAGCTTTCTTT.

The CDR3 bases are TGCGCCACCATTTGGCAGGGCGGGAACACTGAAGCTTTCTTT. Amino acid sequence: CATIWQGGNTEAFF. The rearrangement links TRBV5-1 to TRBJ1-1, with D possibly TRBD1 on 5 matching bases. V was cut by 9 bases and J by 1 base, with 16 bases left in between. The CDR3 is 14 amino acids. Germline CDR1 reads SGHRS; CDR2 reads YFSETQ.

The chain uses TRBV3-1 (or the pseudogene TRBV3-2) and TRBJ1-1, with D possibly TRBD1 on 5 matching bases. The CDR3 has 12 residues. The V end was cut by 4 bases, the J end by 8 bases, with 11 bases between. Germline loops: CDR1 LGHDT, CDR2 YNNKEL (reference sequence). The CDR3 reads CASSPTRTEAFF. CDR3 coding DNA: TGTGCCAGCAGCCCCACGAGGACAGAAGCTTTCTTT.